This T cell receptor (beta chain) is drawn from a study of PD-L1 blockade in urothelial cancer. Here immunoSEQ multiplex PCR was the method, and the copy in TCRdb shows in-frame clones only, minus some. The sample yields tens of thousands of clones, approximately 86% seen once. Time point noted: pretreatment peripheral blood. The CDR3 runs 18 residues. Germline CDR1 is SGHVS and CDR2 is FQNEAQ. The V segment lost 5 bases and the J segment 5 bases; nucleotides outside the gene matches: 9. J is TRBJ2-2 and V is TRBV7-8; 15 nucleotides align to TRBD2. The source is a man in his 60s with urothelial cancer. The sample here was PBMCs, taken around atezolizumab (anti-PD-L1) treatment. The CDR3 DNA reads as TGTGCCAGCAGCCCGAGGACTAGCGGGGGGGGAGGAACCGGGGAGCTGTTTTTT. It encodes CASSPRTSGGGGTGELFF.